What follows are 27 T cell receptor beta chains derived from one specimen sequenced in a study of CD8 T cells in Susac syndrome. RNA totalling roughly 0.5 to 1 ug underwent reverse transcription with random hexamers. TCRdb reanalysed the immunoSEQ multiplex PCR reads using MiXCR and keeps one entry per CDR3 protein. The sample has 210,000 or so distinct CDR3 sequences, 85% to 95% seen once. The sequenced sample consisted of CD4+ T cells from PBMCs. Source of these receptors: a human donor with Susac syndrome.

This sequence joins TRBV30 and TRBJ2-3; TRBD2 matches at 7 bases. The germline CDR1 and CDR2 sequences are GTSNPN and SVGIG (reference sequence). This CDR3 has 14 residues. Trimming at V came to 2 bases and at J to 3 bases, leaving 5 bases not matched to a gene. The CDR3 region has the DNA TGTGCCTGGAGTTTCCCAGCGGGGACAGATACGCAGTATTTT. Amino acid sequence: CAWSFPAGTDTQYF. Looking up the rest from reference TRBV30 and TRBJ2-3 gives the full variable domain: SQTIHQWPATLVQPVGSPLSLECTVEGTSNPNLYWYRQAAGRGLQLLFYSVGIGQISSEVPQNLSASRPQDRQFILSSKKLLLSDSGFYLCAWSFPAGTDTQYFGPGTRLTVL.

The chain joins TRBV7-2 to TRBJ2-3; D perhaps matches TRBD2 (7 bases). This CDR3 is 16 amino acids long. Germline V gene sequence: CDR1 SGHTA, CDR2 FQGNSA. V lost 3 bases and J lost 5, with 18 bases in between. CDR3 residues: CASSLQGRGSGDTQYF. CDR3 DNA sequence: TGTGCCAGCAGCTTGCAAGGGAGGGGGTCAGGAGATACGCAGTATTTT.

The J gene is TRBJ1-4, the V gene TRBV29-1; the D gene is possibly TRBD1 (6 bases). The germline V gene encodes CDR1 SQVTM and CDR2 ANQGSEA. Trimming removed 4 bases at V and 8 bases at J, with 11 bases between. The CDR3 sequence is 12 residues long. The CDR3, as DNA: TGCAGCGTTGGGACAGCTACCGAAAAACTGTTTTTT. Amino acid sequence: CSVGTATEKLFF.

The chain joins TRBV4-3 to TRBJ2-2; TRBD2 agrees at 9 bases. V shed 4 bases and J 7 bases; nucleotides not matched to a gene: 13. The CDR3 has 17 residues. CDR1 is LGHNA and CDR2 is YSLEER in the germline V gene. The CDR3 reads CASSPSGERGARGELFF. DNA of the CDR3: TGCGCCAGCAGCCCCTCTGGCGAGCGGGGGGCACGCGGGGAGCTGTTTTTT.

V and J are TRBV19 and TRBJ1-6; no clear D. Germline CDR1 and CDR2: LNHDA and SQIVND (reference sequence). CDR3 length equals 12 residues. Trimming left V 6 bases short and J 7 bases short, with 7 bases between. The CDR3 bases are TGTGCCAGTAGAAAAGGGAATTCACCCCTCCACTTT. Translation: CASRKGNSPLHF.

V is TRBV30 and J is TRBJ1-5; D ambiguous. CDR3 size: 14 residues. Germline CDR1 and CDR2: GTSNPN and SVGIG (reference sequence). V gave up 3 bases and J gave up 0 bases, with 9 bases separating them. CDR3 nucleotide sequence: TGTGCCTGGAGGGAACGACTTAGCAATCAGCCCCAGCATTTT. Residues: CAWRERLSNQPQHF. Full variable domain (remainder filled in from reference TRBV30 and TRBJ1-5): SQTIHQWPATLVQPVGSPLSLECTVEGTSNPNLYWYRQAAGRGLQLLFYSVGIGQISSEVPQNLSASRPQDRQFILSSKKLLLSDSGFYLCAWRERLSNQPQHFGDGTRLSIL.

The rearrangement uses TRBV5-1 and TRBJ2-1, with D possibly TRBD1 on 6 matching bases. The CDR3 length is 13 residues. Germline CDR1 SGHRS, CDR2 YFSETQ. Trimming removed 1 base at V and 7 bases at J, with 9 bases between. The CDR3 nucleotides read TGCGCCAGCAGCTTGATCCAGGGGAATGAGCAGTTCTTC. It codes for CASSLIQGNEQFF.

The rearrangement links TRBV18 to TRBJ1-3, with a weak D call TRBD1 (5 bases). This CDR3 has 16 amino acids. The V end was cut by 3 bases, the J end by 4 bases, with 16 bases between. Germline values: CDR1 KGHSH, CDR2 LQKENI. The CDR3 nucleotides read TGTGCCAGCTCACCTGGGACGGCTAATAGCGGAAACACCATATATTTT. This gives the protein CASSPGTANSGNTIYF.

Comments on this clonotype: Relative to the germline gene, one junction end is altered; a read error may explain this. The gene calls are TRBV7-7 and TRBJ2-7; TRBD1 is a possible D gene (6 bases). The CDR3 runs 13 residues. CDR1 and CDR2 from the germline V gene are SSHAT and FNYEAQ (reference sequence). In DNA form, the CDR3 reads TGTGCTAGCAGCTTGACAGGTTCCGGCGAGCAGTACTTC. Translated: CASSLTGSGEQYF.

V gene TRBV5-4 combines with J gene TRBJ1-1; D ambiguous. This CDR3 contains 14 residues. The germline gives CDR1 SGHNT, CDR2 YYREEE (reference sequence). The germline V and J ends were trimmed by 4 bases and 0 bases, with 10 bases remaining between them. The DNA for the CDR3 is TGTGCCAGCAGCCGCCGGGCCATGAACACTGAAGCTTTCTTT. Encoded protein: CASSRRAMNTEAFF.

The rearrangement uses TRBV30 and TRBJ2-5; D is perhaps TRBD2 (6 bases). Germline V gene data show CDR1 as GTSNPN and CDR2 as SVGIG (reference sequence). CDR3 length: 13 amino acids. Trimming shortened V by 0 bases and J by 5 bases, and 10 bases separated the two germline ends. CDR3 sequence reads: CAWSVRRGETQYF. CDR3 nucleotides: TGTGCCTGGAGTGTACGGAGGGGCGAGACCCAGTACTTC.

In nucleotides, the CDR3 is TGTGCCAGCAGCCACCAGGGGGGATGGGCTGAAGCTTTCTTT. This codes for CASSHQGGWAEAFF. This chain joins TRBV7-9 and TRBJ1-1; 7 bases match TRBD1. CDR1 and CDR2 (germline): SEHNR, FQNEAQ (reference sequence). V trimming: 5 bases; J trimming: 6 bases; junction bases outside the gene matches: 9. This CDR3 is 14 amino acids long. Variable domain in full (rest from reference TRBV7-9 and TRBJ1-1): DTGVSQNPRHKITKRGQNVTFRCDPISEHNRLYWYRQTLGQGPEFLTYFQNEAQLEKSRLLSDRFSAERPKGSFSTLEIQRTEQGDSAMYLCASSHQGGWAEAFFGQGTRLTVV.

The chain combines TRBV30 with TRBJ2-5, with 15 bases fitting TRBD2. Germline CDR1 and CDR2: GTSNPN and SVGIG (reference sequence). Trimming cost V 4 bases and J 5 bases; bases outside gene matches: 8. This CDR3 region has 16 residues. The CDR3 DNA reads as TGTGCCTGGAACCAGGGACTAGCGGGGGGCGGGGAGACCCAGTACTTC. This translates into CAWNQGLAGGGETQYF.

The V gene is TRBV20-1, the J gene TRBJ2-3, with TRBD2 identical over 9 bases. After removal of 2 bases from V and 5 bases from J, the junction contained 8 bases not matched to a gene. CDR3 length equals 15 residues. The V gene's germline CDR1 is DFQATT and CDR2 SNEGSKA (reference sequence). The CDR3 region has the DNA TGCAGTGCTAGATGGGGGCTAGCGGGGCGAGATACGCAGTATTTT. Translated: CSARWGLAGRDTQYF.

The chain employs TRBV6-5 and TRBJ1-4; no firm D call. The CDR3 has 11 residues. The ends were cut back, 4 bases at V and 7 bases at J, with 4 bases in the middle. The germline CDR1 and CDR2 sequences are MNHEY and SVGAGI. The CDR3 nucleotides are TGTGCCAGCAGTTTCGGTGAAAAACTGTTTTTT. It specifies CASSFGEKLFF.

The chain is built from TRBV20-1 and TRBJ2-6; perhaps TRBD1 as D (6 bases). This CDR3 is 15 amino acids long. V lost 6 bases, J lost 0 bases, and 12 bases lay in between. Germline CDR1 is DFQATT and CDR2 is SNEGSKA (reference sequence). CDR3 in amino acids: CSAPRGGSGANVLTF. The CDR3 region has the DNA TGCAGTGCCCCGCGAGGGGGCTCTGGGGCCAACGTCCTGACTTTC.

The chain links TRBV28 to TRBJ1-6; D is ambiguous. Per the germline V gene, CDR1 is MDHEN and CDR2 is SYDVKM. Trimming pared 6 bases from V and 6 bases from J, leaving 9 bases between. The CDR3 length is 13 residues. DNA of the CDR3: TGTGCCAGCAGGCCGGACGGTAATTCACCCCTCCACTTT. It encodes CASRPDGNSPLHF.

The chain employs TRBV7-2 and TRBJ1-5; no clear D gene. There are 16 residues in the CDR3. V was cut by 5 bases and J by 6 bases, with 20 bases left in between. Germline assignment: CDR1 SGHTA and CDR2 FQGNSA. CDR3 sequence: CASSPRTATRAQPQHF. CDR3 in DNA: TGTGCCAGCAGCCCAAGGACGGCAACTAGGGCTCAGCCCCAGCATTTT.

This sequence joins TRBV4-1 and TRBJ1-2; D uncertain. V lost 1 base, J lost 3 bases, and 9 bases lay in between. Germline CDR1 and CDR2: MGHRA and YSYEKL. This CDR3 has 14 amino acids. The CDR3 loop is CASSQVERDYGYTF. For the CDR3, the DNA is TGCGCCAGCAGCCAAGTAGAGAGGGACTATGGCTACACCTTC.

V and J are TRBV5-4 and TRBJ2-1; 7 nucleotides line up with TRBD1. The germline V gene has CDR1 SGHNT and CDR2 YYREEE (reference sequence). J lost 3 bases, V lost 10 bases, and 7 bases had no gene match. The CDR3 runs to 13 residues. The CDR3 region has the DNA TGTGCCGGGGGACGGGACAGCTACAATGAGCAGTTCTTC. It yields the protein CAGGRDSYNEQFF.

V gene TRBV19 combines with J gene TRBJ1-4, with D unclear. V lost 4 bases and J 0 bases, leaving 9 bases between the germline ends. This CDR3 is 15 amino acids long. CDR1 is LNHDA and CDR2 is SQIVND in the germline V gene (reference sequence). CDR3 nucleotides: TGTGCCAGTAGTAGGACGGCTGCAACTAATGAAAAACTGTTTTTT. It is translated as CASSRTAATNEKLFF.

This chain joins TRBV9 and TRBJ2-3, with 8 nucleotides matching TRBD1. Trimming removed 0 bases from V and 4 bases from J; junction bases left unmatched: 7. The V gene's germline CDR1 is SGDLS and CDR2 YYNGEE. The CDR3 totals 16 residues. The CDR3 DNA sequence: TGTGCCAGCAGCGTAGCTGCGACAGGGGCGTCAGATACGCAGTATTTT. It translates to CASSVAATGASDTQYF.

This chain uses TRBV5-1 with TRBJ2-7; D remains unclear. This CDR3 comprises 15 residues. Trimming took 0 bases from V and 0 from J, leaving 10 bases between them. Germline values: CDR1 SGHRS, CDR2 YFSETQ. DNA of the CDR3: TGCGCCAGCAGCTTGGATACCGGCAGCTCCTACGAGCAGTACTTC. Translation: CASSLDTGSSYEQYF. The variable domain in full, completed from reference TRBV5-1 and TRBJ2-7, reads KAGVTQTPRYLIKTRGQQVTLSCSPISGHRSVSWYQQTPGQGLQFLFEYFSETQRNKGNFPGRFSGRQFSNSRSEMNVSTLELGDSALYLCASSLDTGSSYEQYFGPGTRLTVT.

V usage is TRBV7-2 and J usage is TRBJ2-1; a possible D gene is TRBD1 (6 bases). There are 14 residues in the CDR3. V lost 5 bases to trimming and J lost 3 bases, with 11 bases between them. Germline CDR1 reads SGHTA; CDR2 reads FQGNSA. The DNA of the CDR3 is TGTGCCAGCAGCCGAGGACAGAACTACAATGAGCAGTTCTTC. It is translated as CASSRGQNYNEQFF.

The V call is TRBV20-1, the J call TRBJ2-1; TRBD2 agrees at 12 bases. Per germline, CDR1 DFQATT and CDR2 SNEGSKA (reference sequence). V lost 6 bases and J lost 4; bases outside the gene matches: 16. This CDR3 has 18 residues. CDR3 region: CSAEPLAGGPESYNEQFF. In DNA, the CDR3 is TGCAGTGCCGAACCGCTAGCGGGGGGGCCGGAGTCGTACAATGAGCAGTTCTTC.

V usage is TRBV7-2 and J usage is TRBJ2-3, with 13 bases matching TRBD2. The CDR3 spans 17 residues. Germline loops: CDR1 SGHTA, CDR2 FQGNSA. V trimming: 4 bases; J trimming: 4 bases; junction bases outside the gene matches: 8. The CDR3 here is CASSYTGLAGIPDTQYF. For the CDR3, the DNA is TGTGCCAGCAGCTACACGGGACTAGCGGGGATCCCAGATACGCAGTATTTT.

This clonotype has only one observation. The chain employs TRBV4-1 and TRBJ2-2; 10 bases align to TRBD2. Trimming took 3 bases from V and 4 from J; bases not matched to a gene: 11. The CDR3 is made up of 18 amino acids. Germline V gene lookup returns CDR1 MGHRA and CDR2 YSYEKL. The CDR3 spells CASSHRTAGTSVTGELFF. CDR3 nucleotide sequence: TGCGCCAGCAGCCACAGGACAGCCGGGACTAGCGTCACCGGGGAGCTGTTTTTT.